The rows below give T cell receptor beta chains drawn from one sample of a study of shared clonotypes between healthy human individuals. Assay used: immunoSEQ multiplex PCR; TCRdb lists only in-frame clones, some missing. Of about 2 million clones in the sample, roughly 95% were seen once. Specimen: naive CD4+ T cells sorted from blood. The receptors were gathered from a man younger than 35 in good health. Both conserved end residues are part of each CDR3. D genes are given only for firm matches. A clone size is listed for some rows: how often the clone was seen (once, few, many), or a class if it is expanded.

d_gene,j_gene,v_gene,abundance,CDR3aa,CDR3nt
TRBD1,TRBJ2-1,TRBV6-5,-,CASSYGDRGLYEQFF,TGTGCCAGCAGTTACGGGGACAGGGGGCTCTATGAGCAGTTCTTC
TRBD1,TRBJ2-1,TRBV29-1,-,CSVRQGQYNEQFF,TGCAGCGTCCGACAGGGTCAGTACAATGAGCAGTTCTTC
TRBD1,TRBJ1-6,TRBV10-3,-,CAISDRGSSPLHF,TGTGCCATCAGTGACAGGGGGTCTTCACCCCTCCACTTT
TRBD1,TRBJ2-5,TRBV7-2,-,CASSLVGQGLGTQYF,TGTGCCAGCAGCTTAGTCGGACAGGGCTTGGGGACCCAGTACTTC
-,TRBJ2-7,TRBV7-2,-,CASSLDHGSYEQYF,TGTGCCAGCAGCTTAGACCACGGCTCCTACGAGCAGTACTTC
-,TRBJ1-4,TRBV18,-,CASSPLRGGNEKLFF,TGTGCCAGCTCACCACTCAGAGGTGGTAATGAAAAACTGTTTTTT
TRBD2,TRBJ2-7,TRBV28,-,CASTLGGGYPYEQYF,TGTGCCAGCACCCTTGGGGGGGGGTACCCTTACGAGCAGTACTTC
TRBD1,TRBJ2-1,TRBV5-1,-,CASSGGQGWDEQFF,TGCGCCAGCAGCGGGGGACAGGGCTGGGATGAGCAGTTCTTC
-,TRBJ2-2,TRBV6-5,-,CASSRTNTGELFF,TGTGCCAGCTCCAGGACGAACACCGGGGAGCTGTTTTTT
-,TRBJ1-6,TRBV27,-,CASSPLRSSYNSPLHF,TGTGCCAGCTCCCCCCTCCGGAGCTCCTATAATTCACCCCTCCACTTT
TRBD2,TRBJ2-7,TRBV11-2,-,CASSLNSGAPYEQYF,TGTGCCAGCAGCTTAAATAGCGGGGCCCCCTACGAGCAGTACTTC
-,TRBJ1-2,TRBV6-6,-,CASSYGRGHYGYTF,TGTGCCAGCAGTTACGGGCGGGGTCACTATGGCTACACCTTC
TRBD1,TRBJ1-3,TRBV25-1,-,CASSESVGQGTGNTIYF,TGTGCCAGCAGTGAATCAGTGGGACAGGGAACTGGAAACACCATATATTTT
-,TRBJ1-4,TRBV9,-,CASSVGGAGATNEKLFF,TGTGCCAGCAGCGTAGGGGGAGCAGGAGCAACTAATGAAAAACTGTTTTTT
-,TRBJ1-5,TRBV6-1,-,CASSDQMYSNQPQHF,TGTGCCAGCAGTGACCAGATGTATAGCAATCAGCCCCAGCATTTT
-,TRBJ1-1,TRBV18,-,CASSQTLNTEAFF,TGTGCCAGCTCACAGACTTTGAACACTGAAGCTTTCTTT
TRBD1,TRBJ1-1,TRBV27,-,CASRRPGTGNTEAFF,TGTGCCAGCAGACGGCCCGGGACAGGCAACACTGAAGCTTTCTTT
-,TRBJ1-5,TRBV30,-,CAWSGRNSNQPQHF,TGTGCCTGGAGTGGGAGGAATAGCAATCAGCCCCAGCATTTT
-,TRBJ2-2,TRBV11-3,-,CASSLYGDGELFF,TGTGCCAGCAGCTTATACGGTGACGGGGAGCTGTTTTTT
TRBD1,TRBJ1-6,TRBV2,once,CASTPDRLGGGSPLHF,TGTGCCAGCACCCCGGACAGGCTGGGTGGGGGTTCACCCCTCCACTTT
-,TRBJ1-5,TRBV27,-,CASSLFGNEAQHF,TGTGCCAGCAGTTTATTCGGGAATGAAGCCCAGCATTTT
-,TRBJ2-2,TRBV6-4,-,CASSRQGGGSGELFF,TGTGCCAGCAGTCGCCAGGGGGGCGGATCCGGGGAGCTGTTTTTT
-,TRBJ2-1,TRBV4-2,-,CASRVADSSYNEQFF,TGTGCCAGCAGGGTAGCGGATAGCTCCTACAATGAGCAGTTCTTC
TRBD1,TRBJ1-6,TRBV6-1,-,CASRQGDSPLHF,TGTGCCAGCAGACAGGGGGATTCACCCCTCCACTTT
TRBD1,TRBJ1-2,TRBV7-2,-,CASVKPGQDHKFYGYTF,TGTGCCAGCGTAAAGCCGGGACAGGACCACAAATTCTATGGCTACACCTTC
-,TRBJ2-7,TRBV10-3,-,CAISEGGSYEQYF,TGTGCCATCAGTGAGGGGGGCTCTTACGAGCAGTACTTC
-,TRBJ2-2,TRBV29-1,-,CSVAWAGRNTGELFF,TGCAGCGTTGCCTGGGCAGGTCGAAACACCGGGGAGCTGTTTTTT
-,TRBJ2-3,TRBV6-6,-,CASWDPADTQYF,TGTGCCAGCTGGGACCCCGCAGATACGCAGTATTTT
-,TRBJ1-5,TRBV2,-,CASSVGQISNQPQHF,TGTGCCAGCAGTGTTGGACAGATTAGCAATCAGCCCCAGCATTTT
-,TRBJ1-3,TRBV11-2,-,CASSLTGAANTIYF,TGTGCCAGCAGCTTAACTGGGGCGGCAAACACCATATATTTT
TRBD1,TRBJ1-2,TRBV7-2,-,CASSSGQGARGYTF,TGTGCCAGCAGCTCAGGACAGGGGGCGCGTGGCTACACCTTC
-,TRBJ2-2,TRBV29-1,-,CSVVGRYTGELFF,TGCAGCGTTGTGGGCAGGTACACCGGGGAGCTGTTTTTT
-,TRBJ2-3,TRBV6-4,-,CASSDSGGSSTDTQYF,TGTGCCAGCAGTGACTCTGGGGGTTCTAGCACAGATACGCAGTATTTT
TRBD2,TRBJ2-5,TRBV6-6,once,CASSYSMGGGKTQYF,TGTGCCAGCAGTTACTCAATGGGCGGGGGAAAGACCCAGTACTTC
-,TRBJ2-7,TRBV30,-,CAWSFPTVISYEQYF,TGTGCCTGGAGTTTCCCGACGGTTATCTCCTACGAGCAGTACTTC
-,TRBJ1-2,TRBV5-4,-,CASSPEDGLNYGYTF,TGTGCCAGCAGCCCGGAGGACGGATTAAACTATGGCTACACCTTC
TRBD1,TRBJ1-5,TRBV4-1,-,CASSQDRFTGDRLNNQPQHF,TGCGCCAGCAGCCAAGACAGGTTTACAGGGGACAGATTGAACAATCAGCCCCAGCATTTT
-,TRBJ2-7,TRBV11-2,-,CASSSHPASHEQYF,TGTGCCAGCAGCTCACATCCGGCGTCCCACGAGCAGTACTTC
-,TRBJ2-3,TRBV19,-,CASSKVGAASTDTQYF,TGTGCCAGTAGTAAGGTGGGGGCGGCCAGCACAGATACGCAGTATTTT
TRBD1,TRBJ1-2,TRBV5-4,once,CASSSDRGYGYTF,TGTGCCAGCAGCTCCGACAGGGGATATGGCTACACCTTC
-,TRBJ2-7,TRBV28,-,CASSFGGARDEQYF,TGTGCCAGCAGTTTCGGAGGGGCTAGGGACGAGCAGTACTTC
-,TRBJ2-1,TRBV5-1,-,CASSLQGGREQFF,TGCGCCAGCAGCTTACAAGGTGGCAGGGAGCAGTTCTTC
-,TRBJ1-5,TRBV5-6,once,CASSPMGPGNQPQHF,TGTGCCAGCAGCCCCATGGGCCCGGGCAATCAGCCCCAGCATTTT
-,TRBJ1-2,TRBV18,-,CASSPSQVYGYTF,TGTGCCAGCTCACCAAGCCAGGTTTATGGCTACACCTTC
-,TRBJ1-2,TRBV6-6,-,CASRRPRVSDYGYTF,TGTGCCAGCAGACGACCCCGGGTTTCCGACTATGGCTACACCTTC
-,TRBJ1-1,TRBV15,-,CATSRDGSPSVYRQRIAFF,TGTGCCACCAGCAGAGATGGTAGCCCGTCTGTTTACCGACAGCGGATAGCTTTCTTT
-,TRBJ2-1,TRBV6-6,-,CASSYGDSEFF,TGTGCCAGCAGTTACGGTGACAGCGAGTTCTTC